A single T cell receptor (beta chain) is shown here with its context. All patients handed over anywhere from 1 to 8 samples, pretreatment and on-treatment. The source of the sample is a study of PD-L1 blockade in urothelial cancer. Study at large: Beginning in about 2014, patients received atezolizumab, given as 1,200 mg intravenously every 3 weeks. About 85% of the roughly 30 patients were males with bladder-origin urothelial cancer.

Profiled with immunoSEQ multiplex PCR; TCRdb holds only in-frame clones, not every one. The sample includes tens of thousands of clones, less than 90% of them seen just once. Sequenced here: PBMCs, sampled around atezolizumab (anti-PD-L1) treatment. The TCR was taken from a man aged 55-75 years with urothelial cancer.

The DNA of the CDR3 is TGTGCCCACACAACCCGTCCAGGGGGGAACACTGAAGCTTTCTTT. It yields the protein CAHTTRPGGNTEAFF. This chain links TRBV30 with TRBJ1-1; TRBD1 matches at 7 bases. The CDR3 runs 15 residues. CDR1 and CDR2 (germline): GTSNPN, SVGIG (reference sequence). The V and J ends lost 8 bases and 1 base, in that order; junction bases with no gene match: 13.